The clone carrying this T cell receptor beta chain came up many times. Its cognate antigen is unknown. This specimen belongs to a study of CD8 T cells in ankylosing spondylitis. Study outcomes and limitations: Within matched ankylosing spondylitis synovial fluid, disease-linked clones were reportedly significantly enriched. Disease-linked clones, CD8+, were relatively rare in peripheral blood. For ankylosing spondylitis blood, a TCR beta motif of about eight highly homologous variants appeared characteristic.

With 4 bases removed from V and 5 bases from J, the gap between germline ends came to 20 bases. Germline V lookup: CDR1 SQVTM, CDR2 ANQGSEA. The CDR3 length is 15 residues. Using quantitative 5'-RACE with molecular barcodes, the authors made TCR beta libraries. TCRdb processed the 5' RACE reads anew with MiXCR; each CDR3 protein has one entry. In the table there are approximately 200,000 distinct CDR3 sequences, about an eighth of which are singletons. This chain links TRBV29-1 with TRBJ1-1, with TRBD1 as a possible D gene (5 bases). The sequence derives from a female donor with ankylosing spondylitis or in good health (not recorded which). Sequencing was performed on blood, either unsorted or a sorted T cell fraction (not recorded which). The CDR3 nucleotides read TGCAGCGTTGGAGGGGTGAGGGAACTTAGAACTGAAGCTTTCTTT. The encoded protein is CSVGGVRELRTEAFF. The full variable domain, rest sourced from reference TRBV29-1 and TRBJ1-1, is SAVISQKPSRDICQRGTSLTIQCQVDSQVTMMFWYRQQPGQSLTLIATANQGSEATYESGFVIDKFPISRPNLTFSTLTVSNMSPEDSSIYLCSVGGVRELRTEAFFGQGTRLTVV.